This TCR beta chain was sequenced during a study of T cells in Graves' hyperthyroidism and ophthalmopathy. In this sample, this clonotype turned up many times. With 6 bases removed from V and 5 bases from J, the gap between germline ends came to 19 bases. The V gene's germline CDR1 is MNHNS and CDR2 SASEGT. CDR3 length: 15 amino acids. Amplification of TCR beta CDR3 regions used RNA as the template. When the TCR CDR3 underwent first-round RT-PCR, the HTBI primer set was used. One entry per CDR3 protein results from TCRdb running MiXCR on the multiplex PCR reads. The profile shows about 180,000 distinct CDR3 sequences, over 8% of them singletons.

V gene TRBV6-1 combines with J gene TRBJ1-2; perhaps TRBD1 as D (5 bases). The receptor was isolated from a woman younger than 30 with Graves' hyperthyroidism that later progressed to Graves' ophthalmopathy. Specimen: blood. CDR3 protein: CASSPTRGGWYGYTF. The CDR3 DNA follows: TGTGCCAGCAGCCCCACACGCGGGGGGTGGTATGGCTACACCTTC.